The source of this T cell receptor beta chain is a study of blood T cell repertoires in COVID-19. As for the study in general: The United States, Italy and Spain supplied acute and convalescent COVID-19 samples. T cells, B-cell-depleted T cells, or PBMCs supplied cDNA or gDNA.

Using immunoSEQ multiplex PCR, the repertoire was profiled, and TCRdb retains in-frame clones only, with some absent. The sample consists of about 220,000 clones, almost 85% of them appearing once. Germline V gene data show CDR1 as SGHDT and CDR2 as YYEEEE. V lost 1 base and J lost 1, with 8 bases in between. This CDR3 comprises 15 residues. Followed longitudinally, the Seattle patients had been enrolled during active infection. The sequence was collected from a woman aged 70-85 years with COVID-19, enrolled during active disease. The specimen sequenced was peripheral blood. V usage is TRBV5-6 and J usage is TRBJ2-2; D not certain. The CDR3 sequence is CASSLFGQNTGELFF. For the CDR3, the DNA is TGTGCCAGCAGCTTGTTCGGTCAGAACACCGGGGAGCTGTTTTTT.